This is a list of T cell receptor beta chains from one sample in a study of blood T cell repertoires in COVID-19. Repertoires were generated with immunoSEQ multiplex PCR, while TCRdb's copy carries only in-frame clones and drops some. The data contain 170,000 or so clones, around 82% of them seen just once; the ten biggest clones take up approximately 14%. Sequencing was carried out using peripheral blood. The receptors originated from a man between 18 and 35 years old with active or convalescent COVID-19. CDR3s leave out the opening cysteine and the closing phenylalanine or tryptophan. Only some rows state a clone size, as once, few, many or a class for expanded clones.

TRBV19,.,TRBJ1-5,ASSEQVNQPQH
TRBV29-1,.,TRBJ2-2,SVDRANTGELF
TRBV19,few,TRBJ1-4,ASSPRLQGWDEKLF
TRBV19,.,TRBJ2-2,ASSSDRKAHTGELF
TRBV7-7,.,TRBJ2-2,ASSPQTGLYVGELF
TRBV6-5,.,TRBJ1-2,ATHQGRRLGYT
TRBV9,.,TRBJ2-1,ASSAQVAGGPEF
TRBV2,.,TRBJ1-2,ASSETGDRTYGYT
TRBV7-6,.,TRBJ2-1,ASSSPGLAEGQF
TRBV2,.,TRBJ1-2,ASSQWTGPNGYT
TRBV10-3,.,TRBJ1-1,AIRRQGRMNTEAF
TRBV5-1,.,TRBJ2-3,ASSLFTGTDTQY
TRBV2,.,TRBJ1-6,ASSTSGNSPLH
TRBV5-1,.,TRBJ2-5,ASSLTLALEAETQY
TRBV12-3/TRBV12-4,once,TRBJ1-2,ASRIGTIGYT
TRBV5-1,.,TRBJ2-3,ASSLGGGYPLTDTQY
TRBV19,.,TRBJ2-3,ASKSLEASDTQY
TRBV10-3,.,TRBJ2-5,AISESQAGGDRREAQY
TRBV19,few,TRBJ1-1,ASSPRRDSVNTEAF
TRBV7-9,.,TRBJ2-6,ASSSLAGVGANVLT
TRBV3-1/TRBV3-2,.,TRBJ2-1,ASSQDARSYNEQF
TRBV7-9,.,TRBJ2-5,ASSKSRDSSREETQY
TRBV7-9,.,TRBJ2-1,ASSPRTSGITNEQF
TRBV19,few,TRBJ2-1,ASSTGEGFYNEQF
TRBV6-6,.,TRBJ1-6,ASSEDRGYNSPLH
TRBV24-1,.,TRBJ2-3,ATQGQGGTDTQY
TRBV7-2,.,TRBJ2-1,ASSLQGAGGYNEQF
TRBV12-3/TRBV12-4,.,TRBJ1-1,ASSLDSNTEAF
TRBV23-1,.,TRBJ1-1,ASSPTGKRVPLGNTEAF
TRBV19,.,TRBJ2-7,ASSTAGTGYEQY
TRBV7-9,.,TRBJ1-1,ASSLYRDRLNTEAF
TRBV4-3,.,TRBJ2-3,ASSQTGLAGLDTQY
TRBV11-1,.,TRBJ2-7,ASSGDNQYEQY
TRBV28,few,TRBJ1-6,ASSLFLRQGGFSPLH
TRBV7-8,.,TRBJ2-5,ASSFGNRGQGETQY
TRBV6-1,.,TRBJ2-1,ASSEVWSQLDGEQF
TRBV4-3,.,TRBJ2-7,ASSQDASGIYEQY
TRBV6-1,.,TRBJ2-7,ASSEALAGGSDEQY
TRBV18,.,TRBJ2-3,ASSFSGGTRTDTQY
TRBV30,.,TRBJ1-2,AWSVIAYYGYT
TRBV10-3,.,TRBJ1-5,AISDNNQPQH
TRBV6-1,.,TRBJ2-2,ASSSYSVSGELF
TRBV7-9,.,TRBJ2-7,ASLRTGRDYEQY
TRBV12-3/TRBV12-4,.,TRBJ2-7,ASSSGPREQY
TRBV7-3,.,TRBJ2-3,ASSHGLAGSSTDTQY
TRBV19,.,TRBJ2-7,ASRFQELGTYEQY
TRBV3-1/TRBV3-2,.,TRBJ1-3,ASSQRGSGNTIY
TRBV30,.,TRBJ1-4,AWSHTGWSEKLF
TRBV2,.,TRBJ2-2,ATLARGLPGELF
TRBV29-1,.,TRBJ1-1,SVDWTGGTEAF
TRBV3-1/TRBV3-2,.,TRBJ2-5,ASSQDPRSQETQY
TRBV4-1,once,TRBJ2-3,ASSRSTSGTQSDTQY
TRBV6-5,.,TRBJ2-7,ASRSPGQGRHEQY
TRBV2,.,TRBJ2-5,ASSDPSGRGTQY